This T cell receptor beta chain was captured in a study of T cell changes during pregnancy in multiple sclerosis. V lost 2 bases, J lost 4 bases, and 10 bases lay in between. Germline V CDR1 and CDR2: LGHNA, YSLEER. CDR3 length equals 14 residues. Produced via immunoSEQ multiplex PCR; TCRdb's table is partial and in-frame only. The sample contains roughly 48,000 clones, 85% to 95% of which appear only once. Source: CD4+ T cells from peripheral blood mononuclear cells, taken in the second trimester of pregnancy. The source of this sequence is a female donor in good health, enrolled as a control in a pregnancy study. V is TRBV4-3 and J is TRBJ2-3; possibly TRBD1 for D (6 bases). CDR3: CASSQLGHSDTQYF. In DNA, the CDR3 is TGCGCCAGCAGCCAATTGGGACATTCAGATACGCAGTATTTT.